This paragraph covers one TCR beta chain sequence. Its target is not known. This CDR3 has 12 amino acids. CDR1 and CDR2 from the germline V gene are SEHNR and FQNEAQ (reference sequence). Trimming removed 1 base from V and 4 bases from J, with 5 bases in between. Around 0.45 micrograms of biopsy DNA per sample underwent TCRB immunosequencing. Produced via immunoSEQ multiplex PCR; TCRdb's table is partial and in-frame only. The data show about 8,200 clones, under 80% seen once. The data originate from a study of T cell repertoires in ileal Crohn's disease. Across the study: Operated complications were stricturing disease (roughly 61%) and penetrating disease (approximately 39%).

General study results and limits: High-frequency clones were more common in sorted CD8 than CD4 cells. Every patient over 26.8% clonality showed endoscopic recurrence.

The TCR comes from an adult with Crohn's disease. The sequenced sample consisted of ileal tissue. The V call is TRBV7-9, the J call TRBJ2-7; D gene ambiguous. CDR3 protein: CASSLESYEQYF. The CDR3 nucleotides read TGTGCCAGCAGCTTAGAGAGTTACGAGCAGTACTTC.